The 8 T cell receptor beta chains in this list originate from one sample, sequenced in a study of blood T cell repertoires in COVID-19. Here immunoSEQ multiplex PCR was the method, and the copy in TCRdb shows in-frame clones only, minus some. In the table there are fewer than 80,000 clones, roughly 90% of which are singletons. Sequences were obtained from peripheral blood. The receptors come from a woman older than 75 with active or convalescent COVID-19.

The gene calls are TRBV19 and TRBJ1-2; no clear D gene. The ends were cut back, 5 bases at V and 4 bases at J, with 14 bases in the middle. Germline V lookup: CDR1 LNHDA, CDR2 SQIVND (reference sequence). The CDR3 has 14 amino acids. The CDR3 protein is CASSREERFYGYTF. CDR3 in DNA: TGTGCCAGTAGTCGAGAGGAACGGTTCTATGGCTACACCTTC.

The chain combines TRBV19 with TRBJ2-1; 7 positions agree with TRBD2. Germline V gives CDR1 LNHDA, CDR2 SQIVND (reference sequence). V lost 3 bases to trimming and J lost 4 bases; unmatched junction nucleotides: 9. The length of the CDR3 is 16 residues. The CDR3 nucleotides read TGTGCCAGTAGTATTACCGGGACTAACCCATACAATGAGCAGTTCTTC. Protein product: CASSITGTNPYNEQFF. Drawing the rest from reference TRBV19 and TRBJ2-1, the complete variable domain is DGGITQSPKYLFRKEGQNVTLSCEQNLNHDAMYWYRQDPGQGLRLIYYSQIVNDFQKGDIAEGYSVSREKKESFPLTVTSAQKNPTAFYLCASSITGTNPYNEQFFGPGTRLTVL.

The chain carries TRBV28 and TRBJ1-1; D might be TRBD1 (5 bases). V was pared by 7 bases and J by 4 bases, with 10 bases between. This CDR3 has 12 residues. CDR1 and CDR2 (germline): MDHEN, SYDVKM. CDR3 DNA: TGTGCCAGCAACCCCGGGGGCACTGAAGCTTTCTTT. Translated, it gives CASNPGGTEAFF.

The J gene is TRBJ2-7, the V gene TRBV5-1; D remains ambiguous. The CDR3 extends over 15 amino acids. CDR1 is SGHRS and CDR2 is YFSETQ in the germline V gene. Trimming removed 5 bases from V and 1 base from J, with 16 bases in between. CDR3 in DNA: TGCGCCAGCAGGCAGCCCGGTTCCGGGTCCTACGAGCAGTACTTC. Its protein product is CASRQPGSGSYEQYF.

V and J are TRBV12-3 or TRBV12-4 and TRBJ2-1; a weak D match, TRBD1 (6 bases). The CDR3 covers 11 residues. V shed 6 bases and J shed 12 bases, with 12 bases lying between them. In DNA, the CDR3 is TGTGCCAGCAGCACAGGGTTAGGGCAGTTCTTC. Translated: CASSTGLGQFF.

V usage is TRBV7-9 and J usage is TRBJ1-4; TRBD1 matches 8 bases. The CDR3 has 15 amino acids. Germline V CDR1 and CDR2: SEHNR, FQNEAQ (reference sequence). With 5 bases clipped from V and 8 bases from J, the junction kept 10 bases outside the gene matches. CDR3 nucleotides: TGTGCCAGCAGCCCCGGACAGGGTCGGCGGGAAAAACTGTTTTTT. Translating it yields CASSPGQGRREKLFF.

The J gene is TRBJ2-7, the V gene TRBV7-8; D may be TRBD2 (6 bases). Germline CDR1 is SGHVS and CDR2 is FQNEAQ. Trimming took off 3 bases at V and 4 bases at J, with 16 bases between the two ends. This CDR3 is built from 15 residues. CDR3 residues: CASSFTDGGFYEQYF. Here the CDR3 DNA reads TGTGCCAGCAGCTTCACGGACGGGGGTTTTTACGAGCAGTACTTC.

The rearrangement uses TRBV9 and TRBJ1-2; 9 positions agree with TRBD1. Germline V lookup: CDR1 SGDLS, CDR2 YYNGEE. The CDR3 loop spans 12 amino acids. V lost 3 bases and J lost 6; bases outside the gene matches: 0. The CDR3 DNA reads TGTGCCAGCAGCGGGACAGGGGATGGCTACACCTTC. Its protein product is CASSGTGDGYTF. The full variable domain, rest sourced from reference TRBV9 and TRBJ1-2, is DSGVTQTPKHLITATGQRVTLRCSPRSGDLSVYWYQQSLDQGLQFLIQYYNGEERAKGNILERFSAQQFPDLHSELNLSSLELGDSALYFCASSGTGDGYTFGSGTRLTVV.